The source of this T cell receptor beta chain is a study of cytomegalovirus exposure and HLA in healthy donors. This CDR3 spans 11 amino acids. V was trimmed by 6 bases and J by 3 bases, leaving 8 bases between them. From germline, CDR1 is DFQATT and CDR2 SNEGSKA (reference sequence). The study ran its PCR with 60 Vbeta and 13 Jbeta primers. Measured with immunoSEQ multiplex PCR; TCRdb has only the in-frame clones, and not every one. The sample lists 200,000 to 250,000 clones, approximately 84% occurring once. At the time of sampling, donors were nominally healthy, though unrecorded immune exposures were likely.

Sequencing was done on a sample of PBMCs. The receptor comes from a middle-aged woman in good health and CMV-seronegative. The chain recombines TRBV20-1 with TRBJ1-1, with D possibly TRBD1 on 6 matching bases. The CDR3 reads CSAPGDTEAFF. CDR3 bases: TGCAGTGCCCCAGGGGACACTGAAGCTTTCTTT.